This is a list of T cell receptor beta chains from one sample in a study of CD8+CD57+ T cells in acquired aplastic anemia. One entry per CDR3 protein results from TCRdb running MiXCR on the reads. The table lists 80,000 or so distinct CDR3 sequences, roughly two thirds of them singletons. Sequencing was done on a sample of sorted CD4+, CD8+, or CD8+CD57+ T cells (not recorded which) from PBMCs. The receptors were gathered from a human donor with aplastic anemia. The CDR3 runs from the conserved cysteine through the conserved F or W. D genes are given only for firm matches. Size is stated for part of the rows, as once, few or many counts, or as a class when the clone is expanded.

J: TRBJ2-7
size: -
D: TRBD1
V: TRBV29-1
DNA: TGCAGCGTTGGAATAGGGACAGGGGGCTACGAGCAGTACTTC
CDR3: CSVGIGTGGYEQYF

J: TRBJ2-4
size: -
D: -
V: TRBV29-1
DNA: TGCAGCGTTGAAGGAAGACTTGCCAAAAACATTCAGTACTTC
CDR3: CSVEGRLAKNIQYF

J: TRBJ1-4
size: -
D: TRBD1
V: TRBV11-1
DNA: TGTGCCAGCAGCCGGGGACAGGAGGGTTTTGCTAATGAAAAACTGTTTTTT
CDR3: CASSRGQEGFANEKLFF

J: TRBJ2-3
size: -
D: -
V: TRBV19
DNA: TGTGCCAGTAGCGCTATGTTAGCAGATACGCAGTATTTT
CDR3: CASSAMLADTQYF

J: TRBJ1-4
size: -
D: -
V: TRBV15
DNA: TGTGCCACCTCTCTGTTCCGGGGCGAAAAACTGTTTTTT
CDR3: CATSLFRGEKLFF

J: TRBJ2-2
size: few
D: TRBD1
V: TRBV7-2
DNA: TGTGCCAGCAGGACAGGGGGCGGGGAGCTGTTTTTT
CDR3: CASRTGGGELFF

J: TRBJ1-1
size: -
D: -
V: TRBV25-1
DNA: TGTGCCTGCAGTAAATCAGTGAACACTGAAGCCTTCTTT
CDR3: CACSKSVNTEAFF

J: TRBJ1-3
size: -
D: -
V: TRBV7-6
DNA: TGTGCCAGCAGCCCCAGTGTAGGGAAAGGAAACACCATATATTTT
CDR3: CASSPSVGKGNTIYF

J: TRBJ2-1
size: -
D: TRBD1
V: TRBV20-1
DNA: TGCAGTGCTAGAGATGCCAGGGGGCCCAATGAGCAGTTCTTC
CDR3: CSARDARGPNEQFF

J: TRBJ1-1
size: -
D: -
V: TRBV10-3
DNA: TGTGCCATCAAGGACAGAACGAACACTGAAGCTTTCTTT
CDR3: CAIKDRTNTEAFF

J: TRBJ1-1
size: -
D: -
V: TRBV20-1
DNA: TGCAGTGCTAGACCGGGGGGGAACACTGAAGCTTTCTTT
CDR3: CSARPGGNTEAFF

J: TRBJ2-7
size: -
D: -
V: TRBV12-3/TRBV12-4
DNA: TGTGCCAGCAGTTTAGGTGCGGGCTCCTACGAGCAGTACTTC
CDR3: CASSLGAGSYEQYF

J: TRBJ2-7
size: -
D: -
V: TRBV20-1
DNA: TGCAGTGCTAGTTCGCCTCTTAGCGGCTCCTACGAGCAGTACTTC
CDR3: CSASSPLSGSYEQYF

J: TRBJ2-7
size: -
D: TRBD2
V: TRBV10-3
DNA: TGTGCCATCATGGACGGCGGGAGGGCCCCGTACTTC
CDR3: CAIMDGGRAPYF

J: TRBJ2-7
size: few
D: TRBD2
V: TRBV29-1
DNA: TGCAGCGTTGGGGGGGGCGAGCAGTACTTC
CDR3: CSVGGGEQYF

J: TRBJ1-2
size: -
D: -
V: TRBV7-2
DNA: TGTGCCACCAATGTGCGGCGCCCCTTC
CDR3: CATNVRRPF

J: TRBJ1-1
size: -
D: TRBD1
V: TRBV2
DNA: TGTGCCAGCAGCCCCCAGCAGGGGGCGAGGACTGAAGCTTTCTTT
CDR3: CASSPQQGARTEAFF

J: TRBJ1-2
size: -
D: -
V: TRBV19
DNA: TGTGCCAGTAGCGCGTGGGGAGCTAACTATGGCTACACCTTC
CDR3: CASSAWGANYGYTF

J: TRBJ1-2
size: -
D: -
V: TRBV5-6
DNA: TGTGCCAGCAGCCCGAGGGGGATAGGCTATGGCTACACCTTC
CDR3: CASSPRGIGYGYTF

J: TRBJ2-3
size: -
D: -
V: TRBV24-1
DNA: TGTGCCACCAGTGATCCCTTCACAGATACGCAGTATTTT
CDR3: CATSDPFTDTQYF

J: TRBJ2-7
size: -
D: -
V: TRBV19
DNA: TGTGCCAGTAGTATAGCGGCGACGGAGTACGAGCAGTACTTC
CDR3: CASSIAATEYEQYF

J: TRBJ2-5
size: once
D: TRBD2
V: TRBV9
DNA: TGTGCCAGCTCCGAAGCGGGAGTAGGAGAGACCCGGTACTTC
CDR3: CASSEAGVGETRYF

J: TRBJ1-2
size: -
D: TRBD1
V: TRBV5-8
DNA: TGTGCCAGCAGCTCGAAGGGACAGGGTGGTACTGGCTACACCTTC
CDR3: CASSSKGQGGTGYTF

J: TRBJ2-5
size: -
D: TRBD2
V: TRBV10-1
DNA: TGCGCCAGCACTGGCGGGGGGGTTGAGACCCAGTACTTC
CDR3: CASTGGGVETQYF

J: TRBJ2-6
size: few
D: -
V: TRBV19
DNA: TGTGCCAGCAGGGGATCTGGGGCCAACGTCCTGACTTTC
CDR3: CASRGSGANVLTF

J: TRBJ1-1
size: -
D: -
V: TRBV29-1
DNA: TGCAGCGCAGAGGACTACCACACTGAAGCTTTCTTT
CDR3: CSAEDYHTEAFF

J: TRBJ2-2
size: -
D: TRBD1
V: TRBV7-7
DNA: TGTGCCAGCAGCTTTGGACAGGGTGTCGGGGAGCTGTTTTTT
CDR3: CASSFGQGVGELFF

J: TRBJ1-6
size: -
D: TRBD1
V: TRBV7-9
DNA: TGTGCCAGCAGCCCCTCGGGACAGTGGAATTCACCCCTCCACTTT
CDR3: CASSPSGQWNSPLHF

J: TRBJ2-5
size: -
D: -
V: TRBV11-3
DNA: TGTGCCAGCAGCTTGAACTACATCCAAGAGACCCAGTACTTC
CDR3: CASSLNYIQETQYF

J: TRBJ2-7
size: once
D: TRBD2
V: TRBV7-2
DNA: TGTGCCAGCAGCCGACTAGCGGATACCTACGAGCAGTACTTC
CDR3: CASSRLADTYEQYF

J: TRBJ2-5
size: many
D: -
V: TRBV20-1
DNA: TGCAGTGCTAGAGCGTTGACAGCACTCCAAGAGACCCAGTACTTC
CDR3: CSARALTALQETQYF

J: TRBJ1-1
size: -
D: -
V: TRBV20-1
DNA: TGCAGTGCTGAGGGGGGCGGGATGAACACTGAAGCTTTCTTT
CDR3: CSAEGGGMNTEAFF

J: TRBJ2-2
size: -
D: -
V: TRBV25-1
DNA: TGTGCCAGCAGTGAAGAAGTCTGGGCTACCGGGGAGCTGTTTTTT
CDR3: CASSEEVWATGELFF

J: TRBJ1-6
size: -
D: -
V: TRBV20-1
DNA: TGCAGTGCTAGACAGGGGACTAATAATTCACCCCTCCACTTT
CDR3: CSARQGTNNSPLHF

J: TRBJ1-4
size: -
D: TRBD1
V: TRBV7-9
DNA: TGTGCCACAAACCAGGGGGAGAATGAAAAACTGTTTTTT
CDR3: CATNQGENEKLFF

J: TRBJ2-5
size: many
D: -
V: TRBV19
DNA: TGTGCCAGTAGTATAGCACTCGACAGGTACTGGGAGACCCAGTACTTC
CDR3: CASSIALDRYWETQYF